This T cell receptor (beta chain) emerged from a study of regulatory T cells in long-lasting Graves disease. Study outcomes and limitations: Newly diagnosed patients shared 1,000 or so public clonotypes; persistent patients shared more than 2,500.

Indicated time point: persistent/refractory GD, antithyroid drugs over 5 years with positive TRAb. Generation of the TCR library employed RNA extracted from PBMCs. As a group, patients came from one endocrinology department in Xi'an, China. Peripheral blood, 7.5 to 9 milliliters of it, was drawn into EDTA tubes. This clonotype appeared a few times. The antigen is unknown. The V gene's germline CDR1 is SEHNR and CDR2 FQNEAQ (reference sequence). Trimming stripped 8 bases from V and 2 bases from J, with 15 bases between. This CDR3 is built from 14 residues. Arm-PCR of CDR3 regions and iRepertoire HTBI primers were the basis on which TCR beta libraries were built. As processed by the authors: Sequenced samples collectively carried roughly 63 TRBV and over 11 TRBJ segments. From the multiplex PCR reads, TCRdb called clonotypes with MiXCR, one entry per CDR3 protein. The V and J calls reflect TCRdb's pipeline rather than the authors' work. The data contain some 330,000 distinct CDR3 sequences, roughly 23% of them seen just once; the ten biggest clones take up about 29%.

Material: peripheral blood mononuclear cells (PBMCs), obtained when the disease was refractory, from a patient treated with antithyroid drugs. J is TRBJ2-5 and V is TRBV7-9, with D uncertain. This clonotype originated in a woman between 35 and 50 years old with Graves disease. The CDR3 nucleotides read TGTGCCAGCCTTGGGCTAACGAGTCAAGAGACCCAGTACTTC. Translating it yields CASLGLTSQETQYF.